What follows are 21 T cell receptor beta chains derived from one specimen sequenced in a study of cytomegalovirus exposure and HLA in healthy donors. The protocol was immunoSEQ multiplex PCR, while the TCRdb copy is restricted to in-frame clones and leaves out a portion. Here the sample spans 200,000 or so clones, roughly 83% being singletons. Sequencing was performed on PBMCs. The receptors shown here come from a woman aged 18-35 years in good health and CMV-seronegative.

Points on this clone: This specimen includes other DNA sequences encoding the same CDR3. This sequence joins TRBV5-6 and TRBJ1-1; D uncertain. V shed 0 bases and J shed 1 base, with 7 bases lying between them. Germline V gene sequence: CDR1 SGHDT, CDR2 YYEEEE. The CDR3 contains 14 residues. The CDR3 protein is CASSLAPGNTEAFF. In DNA, the CDR3 is TGTGCCAGCAGCTTGGCGCCGGGGAACACTGAAGCTTTCTTT. The entire variable domain, with the rest obtained from reference TRBV5-6 and TRBJ1-1, is as follows: DAGVTQSPTHLIKTRGQQVTLRCSPKSGHDTVSWYQQALGQGPQFIFQYYEEEERQRGNFPDRFSGHQFPNYSSELNVNALLLGDSALYLCASSLAPGNTEAFFGQGTRLTVV.

The chain is built from TRBV27 and TRBJ1-4; the match to TRBD1 covers 7 bases. The CDR3 contains 16 residues. Germline CDR1 MNHEY, CDR2 SMNVEV (reference sequence). V shed 4 bases, J shed 8 bases, and the junction held 13 bases outside the gene matches. CDR3 sequence: CASSSTTQGSREKLFF. The CDR3 nucleotides read TGTGCCAGCAGTTCCACCACACAGGGGAGTCGGGAAAAACTGTTTTTT.

This chain joins TRBV4-1 and TRBJ2-3; 12 bases are a match to TRBD2. Looked up from germline, CDR1 is MGHRA and CDR2 is YSYEKL. The CDR3 loop spans 15 amino acids. The V segment lost 4 bases and the J segment 7 bases; nucleotides outside the gene matches: 6. CDR3 loop: CASSLTSGSGNTQYF. The CDR3 nucleotides are TGCGCCAGCAGCCTGACTAGCGGGAGCGGGAATACGCAGTATTTT.

The rearrangement joins TRBV25-1 to TRBJ2-7; D is perhaps TRBD1 (5 bases). The CDR3 has 15 amino acids. CDR1 and CDR2 (germline): MGHDK, SYGVNS. V lost 0 bases, J lost 4 bases, and 13 bases lay in between. For the CDR3, the DNA is TGTGCCAGCAGTGAATACAAGGGGCTTAGTTACGAGCAGTACTTC. Its protein product is CASSEYKGLSYEQYF.

This clone came up a few times. The V and J genes are TRBV28 and TRBJ1-4; 8 bases are shared with TRBD1. CDR1 and CDR2 from the germline V gene are MDHEN and SYDVKM. V trimming: 6 bases; J trimming: 0 bases; junction bases outside the gene matches: 6. The CDR3 runs to 16 residues. CDR3 bases: TGTGCCAGCAGACGAGGACAGGGTGCAACTAATGAAAAACTGTTTTTT. Encoded protein: CASRRGQGATNEKLFF.

This chain joins TRBV4-1 and TRBJ2-6; 12 bases map to TRBD1. The V and J ends lost 1 base and 2 bases, in that order; junction bases with no gene match: 6. Looked up from germline, CDR1 is MGHRA and CDR2 is YSYEKL. The CDR3 length is 19 residues. The CDR3 spells CASSQVGRDRGPGANVLTF. The CDR3 DNA reads as TGCGCCAGCAGCCAAGTAGGGCGGGACAGGGGGCCTGGGGCCAACGTCCTGACTTTC.

The chain couples TRBV6-1 to TRBJ2-1; no reliable D call. V dropped 2 bases and J dropped 6 bases, with 17 bases sitting between them. The germline gives CDR1 MNHNS, CDR2 SASEGT. This CDR3 has 16 residues. Here the CDR3 reads CASSESRSARLNEQFF. In nucleotides, the CDR3 is TGTGCCAGCAGTGAAAGTCGGTCCGCCAGACTCAATGAGCAGTTCTTC.

The sample holds one count of this clone. V usage is TRBV30 and J usage is TRBJ1-2; D is unclear. The CDR3 totals 14 residues. The V gene lost 2 bases and the J gene lost 5 bases, with 15 bases spanning the gap. CDR1 is GTSNPN and CDR2 is SVGIG in the germline V gene (reference sequence). CDR3 DNA: TGTGCCTGGAGTCGGGAAAGTGGATTTTATGGCTACACCTTC. Translated, it gives CAWSRESGFYGYTF.

The chain combines TRBV6-5 with TRBJ1-4; the D is unclear. The CDR3 sequence is 13 residues long. Germline V CDR1 and CDR2: MNHEY, SVGAGI. Trimming removed 5 bases at V and 9 bases at J, with 13 bases between. CDR3 nucleotides: TGTGCCAGCAGTCCTTCGGACGGGAAAAAACTGTTTTTT. This gives the protein CASSPSDGKKLFF.

This chain joins TRBV7-3 and TRBJ1-1; D possibly corresponds to TRBD1 (5 bases). Germline assignment: CDR1 SGHTA and CDR2 FQGTGA. This CDR3 has 13 residues. Trimming cost V 5 bases and J 1 base, with 8 bases left between them. The CDR3 DNA follows: TGTGCCAGCAGCGGGGGTGGGAACACTGAAGCTTTCTTT. Its protein product is CASSGGGNTEAFF. Complete variable domain (other parts from reference TRBV7-3 and TRBJ1-1): GAGVSQTPSNKVTEKGKYVELRCDPISGHTALYWYRQSLGQGPEFLIYFQGTGAADDSGLPNDRFFAVRPEGSVSTLKIQRTERGDSAVYLCASSGGGNTEAFFGQGTRLTVV.

The V call is TRBV5-1, the J call TRBJ2-7; maybe TRBD1 (6 bases). Trimming removed 4 bases at V and 5 bases at J, with 13 bases between. This CDR3 region has 13 residues. Germline CDR1 reads SGHRS; CDR2 reads YFSETQ. The CDR3 DNA sequence: TGCGCCAGCAGCGCTTCTGGGGGCGACGAGCAGTACTTC. It yields the protein CASSASGGDEQYF.

CDR3: CASSPTQGYEQYF. Here the CDR3 DNA reads TGTGCCAGCTCACCCACCCAGGGCTACGAGCAGTACTTC. The chain uses TRBV18 and TRBJ2-7; perhaps TRBD1 as D (5 bases). This CDR3 is built from 13 residues. CDR1 is KGHSH and CDR2 is LQKENI in the germline V gene. The V gene lost 3 bases and the J gene lost 3 bases, with 9 bases spanning the gap.

The chain links TRBV30 to TRBJ1-1; a weak D match, TRBD1 (6 bases). The V gene lost 0 bases and the J gene lost 8 bases, with 10 bases spanning the gap. This CDR3 comprises 12 residues. CDR1 is GTSNPN, CDR2 SVGIG, per germline (reference sequence). CDR3 nucleotide sequence: TGTGCCTGGAGTGTGGGGACACTAGAAGCTTTCTTT. Its translation: CAWSVGTLEAFF.

This clone was found a few times. The CDR3, as DNA: TGTGCCAGCAGCTTCGAAGACACCTTC. Protein sequence: CASSFEDTF. This sequence joins TRBV5-8 and TRBJ1-2; D unclear. V shed 2 bases and J shed 12 bases, with 5 bases lying between them. CDR1 and CDR2 (germline): SGHTS, YDEGEE. This CDR3 is 9 amino acids long.

This chain links TRBV20-1 with TRBJ1-1; D is undetermined. The CDR3 has 11 amino acids. Germline lookup yields CDR1 DFQATT and CDR2 SNEGSKA (reference sequence). Trimming removed 1 base at V and 8 bases at J, with 8 bases between. This CDR3 reads CSARGREEAFF. In DNA, the CDR3 is TGCAGTGCTAGAGGTAGGGAAGAAGCTTTCTTT.

The V gene is TRBV27, the J gene TRBJ2-1; 10 positions match TRBD2. Per the germline V gene, CDR1 is MNHEY and CDR2 is SMNVEV (reference sequence). Trimming took 3 bases from V and 6 from J; bases not matched to a gene: 5. The CDR3 spans 15 residues. CDR3 in amino acids: CASSLERGGPNEQFF. For the CDR3, the DNA is TGTGCCAGCAGTTTGGAGCGGGGGGGTCCCAATGAGCAGTTCTTC.

The chain combines TRBV7-6 with TRBJ2-5; 8 bases are shared with TRBD1. Germline CDR1 and CDR2: SGHVS and FNYEAQ. The V and J ends lost 5 bases and 2 bases, in that order; junction bases with no gene match: 10. The CDR3 is 16 amino acids. CDR3: CASSLGQGAGQETQYF. DNA for the CDR3: TGTGCCAGCAGCCTCGGCCAGGGGGCCGGACAAGAGACCCAGTACTTC.

Only a few counts were recorded for this clone. The V gene is TRBV6-5, the J gene TRBJ2-2; no definite D call. CDR1 is MNHEY, CDR2 SVGAGI, per germline. The CDR3 is 15 amino acids. V lost 6 bases, J lost 4 bases, and 15 bases lay in between. As DNA, the CDR3 is TGTGCCAGCAGGACCCGAGTACCGGGCACCGGGGAGCTGTTTTTT. Translating gives CASRTRVPGTGELFF.

The chain joins TRBV5-1 to TRBJ2-7, with 10 bases matching TRBD1. The trim removed 1 base at V and 1 base at J, leaving 5 bases unmatched. This CDR3 is built from 16 residues. Germline V gene data show CDR1 as SGHRS and CDR2 as YFSETQ. The CDR3 bases are TGCGCCAGCAGCTTGTTCGGACAGGGGGTTTCCTACGAGCAGTACTTC. Its translation: CASSLFGQGVSYEQYF.

The J gene is TRBJ2-7, the V gene TRBV9; the match to TRBD1 covers 7 bases. The J segment lost 0 bases and the V segment lost 0 bases, leaving 18 bases of the junction unmatched. This CDR3 region has 20 residues. Germline values: CDR1 SGDLS, CDR2 YYNGEE. This CDR3 is CASSVAAAGTDMRSSYEQYF. The CDR3 DNA reads as TGTGCCAGCAGCGTAGCTGCCGCCGGGACAGACATGAGGAGCTCCTACGAGCAGTACTTC.

The chain couples TRBV9 to TRBJ2-2; D remains unclear. V gave up 4 bases and J gave up 2 bases, with 6 bases separating them. The CDR3 has 13 residues. Per germline, CDR1 SGDLS and CDR2 YYNGEE. CDR3 in DNA: TGTGCCAGCAGCCTAACTAACACCGGGGAGCTGTTTTTT. It translates to CASSLTNTGELFF.